Detailed here is one T cell receptor (beta chain). Its antigen is still unknown. This sample stems from a study of blood T cells in healthy people across ages. Study-wide results and limits: Naive and antigen-experienced cells were not separated, limiting conclusive comparison. The study lacked donor CMV status, which possibly confounded expanded clonotype changes. The study found more naive CD4+ cells and higher diversity in long-lived than aged donors.

Sample-barcoded 5' priming and a J-beta primer mix drove a second PCR of about 6 to 12 cycles. TCRdb reanalysed the 5' RACE reads using MiXCR and keeps one entry per CDR3 protein. The data contain about 630,000 distinct CDR3 sequences, more than 20% of them singletons. Extractions gave at least 6 micrograms of total RNA per sample. Per germline, CDR1 DFQATT and CDR2 SNEGSKA (reference sequence). The V gene end was trimmed by 2 bases and the J gene end by 6 bases; junction bases not matched to a gene: 11. The CDR3 contains 16 residues. The receptor comes from a man aged 65-85 years in good health. Sequencing was performed on blood. V is TRBV20-1 and J is TRBJ2-3; 10 bases are a match to TRBD2. CDR3 loop: CSARRLLAGESDTQYF. In nucleotides, the CDR3 is TGCAGTGCTAGACGTCTCCTAGCGGGAGAATCGGATACGCAGTATTTT.